This T cell receptor (beta chain) was captured in a study of blood T cell repertoires in COVID-19. The wider study: COVID-19 samples, acute and convalescent, were from the United States, Italy and Spain.

CDR3 size: 11 residues. Germline values: CDR1 SNHLY, CDR2 FYNNEI. V shed 6 bases and J shed 11 bases, with 13 bases lying between them. Original data processing: Reference gene primer amplification gave estimated nucleated cell counts. Using immunoSEQ multiplex PCR, the repertoire was profiled, and TCRdb retains in-frame clones only, with some absent. D and trimming come from the DNA, and the V and J calls and clone size come from that table. This sample carries 310,000 or so clones, approximately 88% of them seen once, and the ten largest clones take nearly 6.5%. Sequenced sample: peripheral blood. This chain links TRBV2 with TRBJ1-1, with D unresolved. This sequence was found in a man between 18 and 35 years old who had recovered from COVID-19. CDR3 sequence reads: CASRSLTWAFF. Here the CDR3 DNA reads TGTGCCAGCAGGTCTCTAACGTGGGCTTTCTTT.